This T cell receptor (beta chain) comes out of a study of CD8 T cells in ankylosing spondylitis (dated by TCRdb to about 2017). Regarding the research as a whole: T cell receptor beta repertoires were profiled in healthy donors and ankylosing spondylitis patients so that disease-linked TCR variants could be found. The whole study cohort included under 140 healthy donors and over 20 ankylosing spondylitis patients. Peripheral blood was sampled, and synovial fluid was also collected from ankylosing spondylitis patients. Study-wide findings and limitations: The disease-linked clones showed a CD8+ phenotype and occurred at relatively low frequencies in peripheral blood. A TCR beta motif of seven or eight highly homologous amino acid variants appeared characteristic of blood from ankylosing spondylitis patients. Some motif variants had previously been reported in the synovial fluid and blood of reactive arthritis patients, which suggests shared mechanisms of disease initiation. According to the report, matched synovial fluid samples from ankylosing spondylitis patients were significantly enriched for the disease-linked clones.

The listed sequencing device is Illumina HiSeq 2500. Quantitative 5'-RACE with molecular barcodes was used to prepare TCR beta libraries. Concerning the study's data processing: A new computational method based on a probabilistic model of VDJ rearrangement was used to identify disease-linked TCR variants. In-frame beta chains were kept once TCRdb had trimmed the public reads at Q25 with fastp and called clones with MiXCR. Rows with one shared CDR3 protein collapse into an entry with the most common genes and DNA. These V and J calls rely on TCRdb rather than the paper's analysis. For this sample the table gives 250,000 or so distinct CDR3 sequences, of which 9.5% to 12% were detected only once. Of the sample, less than 7.5% falls within the top ten clones. The CDR3 runs 14 amino acids, cysteine and phenylalanine included. The CDR3 DNA has 42 bases and is translated from base 1. Comments on this clonotype: Its binding antigen is unknown. The germline gene is not matched at one end of the junction; a read error may be the cause.

The source material was blood, either unsorted or a sorted T cell fraction (not recorded which). This receptor was obtained from a male donor with ankylosing spondylitis or in good health (not recorded which). The chain uses TRBV12-3 or TRBV12-4 and TRBJ2-1, with 8 bases in between that match TRBD2. The DNA is as follows: TGTGCCAGCACTACGGGGGGGCGGGTCAATGCGCAGTTCTTC. Protein translation: CASTTGGRVNAQFF.